Listed below are T cell receptor beta chains from one sample, sequenced in a study of T-cell memory formation after mild COVID-19. TCRdb reprocessed the 5' RACE reads via MiXCR and lists one record per CDR3 protein. Of 250,000 to 300,000 distinct CDR3 sequences in the sample, 16% were seen once. Sequenced material: PBMCs or a T cell subset sorted from them (not recorded which). Every receptor here comes from a man between 18 and 35 years old who had mild COVID-19 (a few samples of this study predate the infection). Cell type and time point are not known. Both conserved end residues are part of each CDR3. A D gene is named only where the DNA matches it firmly. The size entry is marked missing in some rows and otherwise reads once, few, many or a size class.

clone size	V gene	D gene	J gene	CDR3 protein	CDR3 DNA
few	TRBV11-3	NA	TRBJ2-3	CASSLAGGPVADTQYF	TGTGCCAGCAGCTTAGCCGGGGGGCCCGTCGCAGATACGCAGTATTTT
NA	TRBV21-1	NA	TRBJ2-2	CASSPEVAGVGGTGELFF	TGTGCCAGCAGCCCGGAGGTAGCGGGGGTAGGAGGCACCGGGGAGCTGTTTTTT
NA	TRBV5-6	TRBD1	TRBJ2-3	CASSLGQVLDRGRPDTQYF	TGTGCCAGCAGCTTGGGCCAGGTGTTGGACAGGGGGCGTCCAGATACGCAGTATTTT
few	TRBV6-5	NA	TRBJ1-2	CASRLTGTYGYTF	TGTGCCAGCCGATTAACAGGGACCTATGGCTACACCTTC
NA	TRBV29-1	NA	TRBJ1-4	CSVSDSHNEKLFF	TGCAGCGTTTCGGACAGCCATAATGAAAAACTGTTTTTT
few	TRBV7-9	TRBD2	TRBJ2-3	CASSSTSGRTDTQYF	TGTGCCAGCAGCTCCACTAGCGGCCGCACAGATACGCAGTATTTT
many	TRBV5-1	NA	TRBJ2-3	CASSPLSGADTQYF	TGCGCCAGCAGCCCCCTCTCAGGGGCAGATACGCAGTATTTT
NA	TRBV29-1	NA	TRBJ2-3	CSVSDTDTQYF	TGCAGCGTATCTGACACAGATACGCAGTATTTT
NA	TRBV4-1	NA	TRBJ2-7	CASSQDRDSFYEQYF	TGCGCCAGCAGCCAAGATAGAGACAGCTTCTACGAGCAGTACTTC
NA	TRBV5-1	TRBD1	TRBJ2-7	CASSSRQGRYEQYF	TGCGCCAGCAGCAGCCGACAGGGTCGTTACGAGCAGTACTTC
few	TRBV5-1	NA	TRBJ2-5	CASNLIIAAEGTQYF	TGCGCCAGCAACCTTATCATAGCGGCCGAGGGGACCCAGTACTTC
many	TRBV9	NA	TRBJ2-2	CASSFRRTLSTGELFF	TGTGCCAGCAGCTTCCGACGGACACTGTCCACCGGGGAGCTGTTTTTT
few	TRBV6-5	TRBD1	TRBJ1-2	CASSYSSSGQVHGYTF	TGTGCCAGCAGTTACTCTAGTTCGGGACAGGTGCATGGCTACACCTTC
few	TRBV4-1	NA	TRBJ2-2	CASSHTQDGANTGELFF	TGCGCCAGCAGCCATACGCAAGACGGCGCGAACACCGGGGAGCTGTTTTTT
few	TRBV4-3	NA	TRBJ2-5	CASSQWGEATQYF	TGCGCCAGCAGCCAATGGGGGGAGGCGACCCAGTACTTC
few	TRBV24-1	TRBD2	TRBJ2-7	CATSDTGESGDKQYF	TGTGCCACCAGTGATACGGGAGAGAGCGGGGATAAGCAGTACTTC
NA	TRBV6-5	NA	TRBJ1-1	CASSYSMGTEAFF	TGTGCCAGCAGTTACTCGATGGGCACTGAAGCTTTCTTT
NA	TRBV11-2	NA	TRBJ2-2	CASSLASGAGELFF	TGTGCCAGCAGCTTAGCCTCAGGGGCCGGGGAGCTGTTTTTT
NA	TRBV12-3/TRBV12-4	TRBD1	TRBJ1-5	CASRATGDQPQHF	TGTGCCAGCAGGGCGACAGGGGACCAGCCCCAGCATTTT
NA	TRBV4-1	NA	TRBJ2-2	CASSLPRGGSGELFF	TGCGCCAGCAGCCTTCCGAGGGGGGGGAGCGGGGAGCTGTTTTTT
NA	TRBV7-2	NA	TRBJ2-5	CASSLARGGQETQYF	TGTGCCAGCAGCTTAGCCAGGGGAGGACAAGAGACCCAGTACTTC
few	TRBV29-1	NA	TRBJ1-2	CSVTLQNSYGYTF	TGCAGCGTGACCCTCCAGAATTCCTATGGCTACACCTTC
many	TRBV7-2	TRBD2	TRBJ2-7	CASSSTSGAFYEQYF	TGTGCCAGCAGCTCAACTAGCGGGGCTTTCTACGAGCAGTACTTC
many	TRBV4-1	TRBD2	TRBJ2-1	CASSQDGTSGHNRGQFF	TGCGCCAGCAGCCAAGATGGGACTAGCGGTCATAATCGTGGGCAGTTCTTC
few	TRBV12-3/TRBV12-4	NA	TRBJ2-3	CASSLFPDTQYF	TGTGCCAGCAGTTTATTCCCAGATACGCAGTATTTT
NA	TRBV6-5	NA	TRBJ1-1	CASSYSWGGGTEAFF	TGTGCCAGCAGTTACTCGTGGGGAGGAGGGACTGAAGCTTTCTTT
few	TRBV6-6	TRBD1	TRBJ1-1	CASSYSQGGTEAFF	TGTGCCAGCAGTTACAGTCAGGGGGGCACTGAAGCTTTCTTT
NA	TRBV3-1	NA	TRBJ1-2	CASSQARYGYTF	TGTGCCAGCAGCCAGGCCCGTTATGGCTACACCTTC
few	TRBV11-1	NA	TRBJ2-1	CASSLDRVKQFF	TGTGCCAGCAGCTTAGACAGGGTGAAGCAGTTCTTC
many	TRBV7-2	TRBD2	TRBJ2-7	CASSFTGGGYYEQYF	TGTGCCAGCAGCTTCACGGGCGGGGGTTACTACGAGCAGTACTTC
NA	TRBV7-6	NA	TRBJ2-2	CASSWDLETGELFF	TGTGCCAGCAGCTGGGACCTAGAGACCGGGGAGCTGTTTTTT
NA	TRBV3-1	NA	TRBJ2-1	CASSPQPDGGHYNEQFF	TGTGCCAGCAGCCCTCAACCTGACGGGGGCCACTACAATGAGCAGTTCTTC
few	TRBV20-1	NA	TRBJ1-1	CSASRKRVEAFF	TGCAGTGCTAGTAGAAAAAGAGTTGAAGCTTTCTTT
NA	TRBV28	NA	TRBJ1-1	CASSVTENTEAFF	TGTGCCAGCAGTGTGACAGAGAACACTGAAGCTTTCTTT
many	TRBV5-1	NA	TRBJ2-1	CASSLPGDEQFF	TGCGCCAGCAGCCTGCCAGGGGATGAGCAGTTCTTC
many	TRBV5-1	NA	TRBJ1-2	CASSPSVGSGGYTF	TGCGCCAGCAGCCCCTCGGTGGGATCTGGAGGCTACACCTTC
NA	TRBV7-2	TRBD2	TRBJ2-3	CASGTRGGLVADTQYF	TGTGCCAGCGGTACGCGGGGGGGCCTGGTTGCAGATACGCAGTATTTT
many	TRBV2	NA	TRBJ2-3	CASSEAPDTQYF	TGTGCCAGCAGTGAAGCCCCAGATACGCAGTATTTT
few	TRBV5-1	NA	TRBJ2-3	CASRPGGAASTDTQYF	TGCGCCAGCAGACCCGGAGGGGCGGCTAGCACAGATACGCAGTATTTT
few	TRBV3-1	TRBD1	TRBJ1-1	CASSLTGQGEAFF	TGTGCCAGCAGCCTCACTGGACAGGGGGAAGCTTTCTTT
few	TRBV18	NA	TRBJ1-3	CASSASVRSGNTIYF	TGTGCCAGCTCAGCCTCAGTCCGTTCGGGAAACACCATATATTTT
few	TRBV4-3	TRBD1	TRBJ2-7	CASSHVGQGIPYEQYF	TGCGCCAGCAGCCATGTCGGACAGGGCATCCCCTACGAGCAGTACTTC
many	TRBV12-3/TRBV12-4	NA	TRBJ2-1	CASSFVGDTRDEQFF	TGTGCCAGCAGTTTTGTGGGGGATACGCGGGATGAGCAGTTCTTC
NA	TRBV7-7	NA	TRBJ2-3	CASSHRLTDTQYF	TGTGCTAGCAGCCATCGACTGACAGATACGCAGTATTTT
few	TRBV5-1	TRBD1	TRBJ1-6	CASSLDRGRFALHF	TGCGCCAGCAGCTTGGACAGGGGAAGATTCGCCCTCCACTTT
NA	TRBV19	NA	TRBJ1-5	CASSSTGHSNQPQHF	TGTGCCAGTAGCTCGACGGGACATAGCAATCAGCCCCAGCATTTT
NA	TRBV19	TRBD1	TRBJ1-1	CASRGSGGAGEAFF	TGTGCCAGTAGAGGTTCAGGGGGCGCAGGTGAGGCTTTCTTT
NA	TRBV6-5	TRBD1	TRBJ1-4	CASSYQNRQGAEKLFF	TGTGCCAGCAGTTACCAAAACCGACAGGGAGCGGAAAAACTGTTTTTT